This T cell receptor (beta chain) comes out of a study of graft-versus-host responses after intestinal transplantation. The table came from immunoSEQ multiplex PCR; TCRdb's copy has only in-frame clones and leaves some out. The data hold around 100,000 clones, with 87% observed a single time. The length of the CDR3 is 14 residues. V dropped 10 bases and J dropped 1 base, with 16 bases sitting between them. Germline lookup yields CDR1 MNHNS and CDR2 SASEGT. Note on this clone: The antigen is unknown.

Source: unstimulated CD4+ T cells sorted from spleen or lymph node cells, taken before intestinal transplant. The gene calls are TRBV6-1 and TRBJ1-1; D perhaps matches TRBD1 (6 bases). The sequence derives from a human donor who received an intestinal transplant. In DNA form, the CDR3 reads TGTGCCATAAAGGAGGGGGACAAGAACACTGAAGCTTTCTTT. The encoded protein is CAIKEGDKNTEAFF.